This TCR beta chain was profiled in a study of T cells in localized non-small cell lung cancer. Measured with immunoSEQ multiplex PCR; TCRdb has only the in-frame clones, and not every one. The sample yields 100,000 or so clones, roughly 91% seen once. V was pared by 3 bases and J by 3 bases, with 8 bases between. This CDR3 spans 13 amino acids. CDR1 is SGHTA and CDR2 is FQGNSA in the germline V gene. The source of this sequence is a woman aged 35 to 69 with stage II squamous cell lung carcinoma. Sample: PBMCs, taken before any cancer treatment. V usage is TRBV7-2 and J usage is TRBJ1-2; no definite D call. CDR3 bases: TGTGCCAGCAGCTTCGGTAGCTACTATGGCTACACCTTC. It yields the protein CASSFGSYYGYTF. Variable domain in full (rest from reference TRBV7-2 and TRBJ1-2): GAGVSQSPSNKVTEKGKDVELRCDPISGHTALYWYRQSLGQGLEFLIYFQGNSAPDKSGLPSDRFSAERTGGSVSTLTIQRTQQEDSAVYLCASSFGSYYGYTFGSGTRLTVV.